These 2 T cell receptor beta chains originate from one sample sequenced in a study of T cells in Graves' hyperthyroidism and ophthalmopathy (dated by TCRdb to the late 2010s). Libraries were made using multiplex PCR. The instrument was an Illumina HiSeq 2000. Amplification of TCR beta CDR3 regions was carried out from RNA transcripts. The first round of RT-PCR for the TCR CDR3 was performed with the HTBI primer set and the Qiagen OneStep RT-PCR kit. TCRdb applied fastp at Q25 and MiXCR to the public reads, then kept only in-frame beta chains. Each CDR3 protein gets just one entry, which takes the most common genes and DNA from the rows behind it. The sample table records 300,000 to 450,000 distinct CDR3 sequences; roughly 13% of these occur just once. About 10% of the sample belongs to the ten largest clones. Input material: blood. These receptors all stem from an older woman with Graves' hyperthyroidism.

The gene calls are TRBV6-1 and TRBJ1-1; TRBD1 matches at 7 bases. In germline, CDR1 is MNHNS, CDR2 SASEGT. The V and J ends lost 6 bases and 6 bases, in that order; junction bases with no gene match: 7. The CDR3 sequence is 13 residues long. CDR3 sequence (DNA): TGTGCCAGCAGGTTGACAGGGAGACCTGAAGCTTTCTTT. Amino acid sequence: CASRLTGRPEAFF.

The rearrangement links TRBV6-2 or TRBV6-3 to TRBJ2-2; 9 bases are shared with TRBD1. Losses at the gene ends were 8 bases for V and 4 bases for J; bases not matched to a gene: 5. CDR1 is MNHEY, CDR2 SVGEGT, per germline. There are 14 residues in the CDR3. This CDR3 is CASLRTGATGELFF. The CDR3 bases are TGTGCCAGCCTCCGGACAGGGGCCACCGGGGAGCTGTTTTTT.